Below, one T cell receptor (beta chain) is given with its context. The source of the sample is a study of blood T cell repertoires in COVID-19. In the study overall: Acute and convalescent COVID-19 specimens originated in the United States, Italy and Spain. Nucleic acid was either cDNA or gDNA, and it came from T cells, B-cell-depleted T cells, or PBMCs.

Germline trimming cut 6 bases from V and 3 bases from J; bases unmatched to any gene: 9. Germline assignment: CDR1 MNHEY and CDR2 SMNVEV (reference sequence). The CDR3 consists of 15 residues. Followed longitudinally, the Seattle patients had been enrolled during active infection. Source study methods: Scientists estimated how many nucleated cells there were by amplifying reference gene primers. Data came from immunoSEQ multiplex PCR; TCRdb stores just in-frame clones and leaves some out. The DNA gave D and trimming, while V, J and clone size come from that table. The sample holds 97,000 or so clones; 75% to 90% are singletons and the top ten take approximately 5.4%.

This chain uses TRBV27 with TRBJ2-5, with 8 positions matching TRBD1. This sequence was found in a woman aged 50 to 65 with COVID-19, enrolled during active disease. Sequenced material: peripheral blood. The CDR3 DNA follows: TGTGCCAGCAGAAGTCTGGGACAGGAGAAAGAGACCCAGTACTTC. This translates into CASRSLGQEKETQYF.